A single sample is the source of the 6 T cell receptor beta chains below, sequenced in a study of T cells in localized non-small cell lung cancer. TCRdb's copy holds only in-frame clones and misses some; the assay was immunoSEQ multiplex PCR. The sample has about 46,000 clones, approximately 80% seen once. Sample: peripheral blood mononuclear cells, taken before any cancer treatment. The receptors were sampled from a man aged 40 to 75 with stage III lung adenocarcinoma.

A few counts support this clone. V and J are TRBV4-1 and TRBJ2-2, with 8 bases that match TRBD1. The CDR3 covers 19 residues. CDR1 is MGHRA and CDR2 is YSYEKL in the germline V gene. The junction had 13 bases not matched to a gene; V was cut back by 1 base and J by 3 bases. CDR3 in DNA: TGCGCCAGCAGCCAAGTTAGTATCGGACAGGGAGGTTACACCGGGGAGCTGTTTTTT. This gives the protein CASSQVSIGQGGYTGELFF.

The chain couples TRBV5-1 to TRBJ2-2; D may be TRBD1 or TRBD2 (5 bases each). The CDR3 has 21 residues. V dropped 7 bases and J dropped 7 bases, with 38 bases sitting between them. CDR1 is SGHRS and CDR2 is YFSETQ in the germline V gene. The CDR3 DNA reads TGCGCCAGCGGCAACGATGGACGGGACCCTCTTACTCTCCTCCTGGGCGGGGAGCTGTTTTTT. It codes for CASGNDGRDPLTLLLGGELFF. Together with reference TRBV5-1 and TRBJ2-2, the CDR3 gives the full variable domain: KAGVTQTPRYLIKTRGQQVTLSCSPISGHRSVSWYQQTPGQGLQFLFEYFSETQRNKGNFPGRFSGRQFSNSRSEMNVSTLELGDSALYLCASGNDGRDPLTLLLGGELFFGEGSRLTVL.

The V call is TRBV5-5, the J call TRBJ2-5; 7 positions match TRBD1. Germline V gene lookup returns CDR1 SGHKS and CDR2 YYEKEE (reference sequence). The CDR3 runs 19 residues. Trimming removed 2 bases from V and 5 bases from J; junction bases left unmatched: 21. The CDR3, as DNA: TGTGCCAGCAGCTTAAAATTGGTGTCGGTAGGGACAGCTGCGGAGACCCAGTACTTC. The encoded protein is CASSLKLVSVGTAAETQYF. Complete variable domain (other parts from reference TRBV5-5 and TRBJ2-5): DAGVTQSPTHLIKTRGQQVTLRCSPISGHKSVSWYQQVLGQGPQFIFQYYEKEERGRGNFPDRFSARQFPNYSSELNVNALLLGDSALYLCASSLKLVSVGTAAETQYFGPGTRLLVL.

As for this clone: Other DNA sequences in this sample translate to the same CDR3. Here the CDR3 DNA reads TGTGCCAGCAGTTACTCGGCGGGGCAAGAGACCCAGTACTTC. Protein: CASSYSAGQETQYF. The genes are TRBV6-5 and TRBJ2-5; a weak D match, TRBD2 (6 bases). CDR3 size: 14 residues. V was pared by 0 bases and J by 2 bases, with 7 bases between. Germline V CDR1 and CDR2: MNHEY, SVGAGI.

V and J are TRBV2 and TRBJ2-1; TRBD1 agrees at 8 bases. The CDR3 is 15 amino acids. V lost 3 bases to trimming and J lost 2 bases; unmatched junction nucleotides: 3. The germline gives CDR1 SNHLY, CDR2 FYNNEI. As DNA, the CDR3 is TGTGCCAGCAGTGATTGGACAGGGCCCTACAATGAGCAGTTCTTC. It yields the protein CASSDWTGPYNEQFF.

The gene calls are TRBV5-8 and TRBJ2-2, with TRBD1 matching 11 bases. Germline loops: CDR1 SGHTS, CDR2 YDEGEE. J was trimmed by 8 bases and V by 4 bases; bases with no gene match: 7. The CDR3 totals 15 residues. CDR3 amino acids: CASSNGQGAQGELFF. The CDR3 nucleotides are TGTGCCAGCAGCAACGGACAGGGGGCGCAGGGGGAGCTGTTTTTT.